The 17 T cell receptor beta chains given below trace back to one sample, sequenced in a study of PD-1 blockade in mismatch repair-deficient tumors. Assay: immunoSEQ multiplex PCR; the TCRdb copy retains only in-frame clones and omits some. This sample has around 9,200 clones, with roughly nine tenths found just once. Time point meaning: roughly 10-day in vitro stimulation with candidate mutation-associated neoantigen peptide 1. These TCRs' antigens remain unknown. Sample: cells cultured in vitro, taken from a patient treated with pembrolizumab. Every receptor here comes from an adult with mismatch repair-deficient cancer.

The gene calls are TRBV27 and TRBJ2-1; D gene uncertain. CDR3 length: 13 amino acids. The germline V gene has CDR1 MNHEY and CDR2 SMNVEV (reference sequence). The ends were cut back, 3 bases at V and 10 bases at J, with 13 bases in the middle. Here the CDR3 reads CASSFDGAREQFF. CDR3 DNA sequence: TGTGCCAGCAGTTTTGATGGCGCTCGGGAGCAGTTCTTC.

This clone was observed a single time. This rearrangement joins TRBV7-6 to TRBJ1-2; the D is unclear. The germline V gene encodes CDR1 SGHVS and CDR2 FNYEAQ. V was trimmed by 5 bases and J by 8 bases, leaving 15 bases between them. This CDR3 has 13 amino acids. The CDR3 spells CASSPTPLGGYTF. The CDR3 DNA sequence: TGTGCCAGCAGCCCGACACCGTTGGGGGGCTACACCTTC.

V is TRBV6-5 and J is TRBJ2-2; D not resolved. CDR1 and CDR2 from the germline V gene are MNHEY and SVGAGI. V dropped 1 base and J dropped 6 bases, with 12 bases sitting between them. The CDR3 covers 15 residues. The CDR3 is CASSYWKGMAGELFF. The CDR3 DNA sequence: TGTGCCAGCAGTTACTGGAAAGGCATGGCCGGGGAGCTGTTTTTT.

The J gene is TRBJ2-7, the V gene TRBV11-2; perhaps TRBD2 as D (5 bases). V dropped 0 bases and J dropped 0 bases, with 18 bases sitting between them. Germline V CDR1 and CDR2: SGHAT, FQNNGV. There are 18 residues in the CDR3. Here the CDR3 DNA reads TGTGCCAGCAGCTTAGAAATAGAAATCGGGCGGGTCTCCTACGAGCAGTACTTC. This encodes CASSLEIEIGRVSYEQYF.

The gene calls are TRBV7-2 and TRBJ2-3; D assignment may be TRBD1 or TRBD2 (5 bases each). Trimming took 10 bases from V and 4 from J, leaving 18 bases between them. The CDR3 is 14 amino acids. The germline V gene has CDR1 SGHTA and CDR2 FQGNSA. The CDR3 DNA sequence: TGTGCCACTACGGGACCGCAAAGAGCAGATACGCAGTATTTT. It encodes CATTGPQRADTQYF. The entire variable domain, with the rest obtained from reference TRBV7-2 and TRBJ2-3, is as follows: GAGVSQSPSNKVTEKGKDVELRCDPISGHTALYWYRQSLGQGLEFLIYFQGNSAPDKSGLPSDRFSAERTGGSVSTLTIQRTQQEDSAVYLCATTGPQRADTQYFGPGTRLTVL.

The V gene is TRBV20-1, the J gene TRBJ2-3; 9 bases match TRBD2. The trim removed 5 bases at V and 10 bases at J, leaving 4 bases unmatched. The CDR3 length is 11 residues. Germline V gives CDR1 DFQATT, CDR2 SNEGSKA (reference sequence). In nucleotides, the CDR3 is TGCAGTGCTCTCAGCGGGAGGTCGCAGTATTTT. It encodes CSALSGRSQYF.

The rearrangement joins TRBV5-1 to TRBJ1-1; 8 nucleotides agree with TRBD1. The germline CDR1 and CDR2 sequences are SGHRS and YFSETQ. This CDR3 has 16 amino acids. The V segment lost 2 bases and the J segment 0 bases; nucleotides outside the gene matches: 6. The CDR3 is CASSFRTGSVNTEAFF. DNA for the CDR3: TGCGCCAGCAGCTTCCGGACAGGGTCGGTGAACACTGAAGCTTTCTTT.

This clone is a singleton in its sample. The genes are TRBV7-9 and TRBJ2-7, with unresolved D. Trimming shortened V by 1 base and J by 3 bases, and 1 base separated the two germline ends. Germline V gene data show CDR1 as SEHNR and CDR2 as FQNEAQ (reference sequence). CDR3 length equals 11 residues. CDR3 region: CASSLDYEQYF. In DNA, the CDR3 is TGTGCCAGCAGCTTAGACTACGAGCAGTACTTC.

The chain combines TRBV10-1 with TRBJ2-3; no definite D call. The V end lost 4 bases, the J end lost 3 bases, and 11 bases lay between the germline ends. This CDR3 spans 14 amino acids. The germline CDR1 and CDR2 sequences are WNHNN and SYGVQD (reference sequence). CDR3 sequence (DNA): TGCGCCAGCAGTGGATCTTTTCGGACAGATACGCAGTATTTT. It translates to CASSGSFRTDTQYF.

V is TRBV7-3 and J is TRBJ2-1; D unclear. The CDR3 has 16 residues. Germline V gene sequence: CDR1 SGHTA, CDR2 FQGTGA. V shed 1 base and J shed 5 bases, with 15 bases lying between them. The CDR3 loop reads CASSLITQRAHNEQFF. The DNA of the CDR3 is TGTGCCAGCAGCTTAATCACCCAGCGCGCCCACAATGAGCAGTTCTTC.

The chain combines TRBV5-6 with TRBJ2-1, with 9 positions matching TRBD2. The V and J ends lost 0 bases and 15 bases, in that order; junction bases with no gene match: 4. The CDR3 extends over 12 amino acids. Germline CDR1 and CDR2: SGHDT and YYEEEE. DNA for the CDR3: TGTGCCAGCAGCTTGGGAGGAGCGGGAGGGTTCTTC. Translation: CASSLGGAGGFF.

This sequence joins TRBV5-6 and TRBJ2-1; TRBD2 matches 10 bases. This CDR3 comprises 17 residues. After removal of 4 bases from V and 8 bases from J, the junction contained 15 bases not matched to a gene. Germline assignment: CDR1 SGHDT and CDR2 YYEEEE. CDR3 bases: TGTGCCAGCAGCATTGTCGCTAGCGGGAGTTTTCTCGATGAGCAGTTCTTC. Translating gives CASSIVASGSFLDEQFF.

The V call is TRBV19, the J call TRBJ2-7; 11 bases are shared with TRBD2. From germline, CDR1 is LNHDA and CDR2 SQIVND (reference sequence). V gave up 2 bases and J gave up 0 bases; unmatched junction bases: 9. CDR3 length equals 18 residues. CDR3 in amino acids: CASSISDSGRGSSYEQYF. CDR3 bases: TGTGCCAGTAGTATATCGGATAGCGGGAGGGGGAGCTCCTACGAGCAGTACTTC.

J is TRBJ2-4 and V is TRBV10-3; D unresolved. CDR1 ENHRY and CDR2 SYGVKD come from the germline V gene. V was clipped by 1 base and J by 9 bases, with 16 bases between them. The CDR3 loop spans 15 amino acids. CDR3 protein: CAISEFPRFEVIQYF. The CDR3 DNA reads as TGTGCCATCAGTGAGTTCCCGAGATTCGAGGTCATTCAGTACTTC.

The gene calls are TRBV11-3 and TRBJ2-1; 10 bases align to TRBD2. This CDR3 spans 14 amino acids. CDR1 is SGHNT and CDR2 is YENEEA in the germline V gene. V lost 6 bases, J lost 6 bases, and 5 bases stayed unmatched. The CDR3 DNA sequence: TGTGCCAGCAGTTTTAGCGGGAGGAGCAATGAGCAGTTCTTC. Translated, it gives CASSFSGRSNEQFF.

V gene TRBV7-9 combines with J gene TRBJ2-5; D unresolved. CDR3 length: 16 amino acids. V was shortened by 5 bases and J by 3 bases, with 19 bases between the two germline ends. Germline V gene lookup returns CDR1 SEHNR and CDR2 FQNEAQ (reference sequence). Here the CDR3 reads CASSETPVGREETQYF. CDR3 DNA: TGTGCCAGCAGCGAAACACCCGTAGGTAGAGAAGAGACCCAGTACTTC.

The sample holds one count of this clone. The genes are TRBV7-3 and TRBJ2-2; D is unclear. Trimming pared 3 bases from V and 3 bases from J, leaving 5 bases between. The CDR3 totals 13 residues. Germline V gene lookup returns CDR1 SGHTA and CDR2 FQGTGA. The CDR3 reads CASSFAYTGELFF. DNA of the CDR3: TGTGCCAGCAGCTTTGCCTACACCGGGGAGCTGTTTTTT.